This T cell receptor beta chain was profiled in a study of blood T cell repertoires in COVID-19. Study context: Specimens from acute and convalescent COVID-19 originated in the United States, Italy and Spain. T cells, B-cell-depleted T cells, or PBMCs supplied cDNA or gDNA.

As processed by the authors: Estimates of nucleated cell counts were drawn from the amplification of reference gene primers. Produced via immunoSEQ multiplex PCR; TCRdb's table is partial and in-frame only. That table is the source of V, J and clone size, and D and trimming were worked out from the DNA. The sample records roughly 66,000 clones, about 80% being singletons. V lost 8 bases to trimming and J lost 0 bases, with 11 bases between them. CDR3 length: 14 amino acids. Looked up from germline, CDR1 is SGHVS and CDR2 is FQNEAQ. Sequenced input: peripheral blood. This sequence originates from a man in his sixties with acute or convalescent COVID-19. This sequence joins TRBV7-8 and TRBJ1-3; D is perhaps TRBD1 (5 bases). The CDR3 region has the DNA TGTGCCAGCGGACGGGGGGGCTCTGGAAACACCATATATTTT. This gives the protein CASGRGGSGNTIYF.